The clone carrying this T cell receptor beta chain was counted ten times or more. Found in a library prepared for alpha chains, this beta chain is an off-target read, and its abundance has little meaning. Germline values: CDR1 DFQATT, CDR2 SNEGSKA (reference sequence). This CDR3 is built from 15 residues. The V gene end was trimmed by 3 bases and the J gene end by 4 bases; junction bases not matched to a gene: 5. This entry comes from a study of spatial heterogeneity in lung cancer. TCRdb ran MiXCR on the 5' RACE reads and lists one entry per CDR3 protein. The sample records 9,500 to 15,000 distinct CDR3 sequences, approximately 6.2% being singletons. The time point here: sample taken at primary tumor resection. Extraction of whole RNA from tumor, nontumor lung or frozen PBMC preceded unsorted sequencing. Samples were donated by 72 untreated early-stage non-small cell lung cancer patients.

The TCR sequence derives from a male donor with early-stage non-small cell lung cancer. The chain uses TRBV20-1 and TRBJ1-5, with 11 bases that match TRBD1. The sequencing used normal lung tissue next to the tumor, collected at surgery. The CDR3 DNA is TGCAGTGCTAGTCGAGGACAGGGGGCGAATCAGCCCCAGCATTTT. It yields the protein CSASRGQGANQPQHF.